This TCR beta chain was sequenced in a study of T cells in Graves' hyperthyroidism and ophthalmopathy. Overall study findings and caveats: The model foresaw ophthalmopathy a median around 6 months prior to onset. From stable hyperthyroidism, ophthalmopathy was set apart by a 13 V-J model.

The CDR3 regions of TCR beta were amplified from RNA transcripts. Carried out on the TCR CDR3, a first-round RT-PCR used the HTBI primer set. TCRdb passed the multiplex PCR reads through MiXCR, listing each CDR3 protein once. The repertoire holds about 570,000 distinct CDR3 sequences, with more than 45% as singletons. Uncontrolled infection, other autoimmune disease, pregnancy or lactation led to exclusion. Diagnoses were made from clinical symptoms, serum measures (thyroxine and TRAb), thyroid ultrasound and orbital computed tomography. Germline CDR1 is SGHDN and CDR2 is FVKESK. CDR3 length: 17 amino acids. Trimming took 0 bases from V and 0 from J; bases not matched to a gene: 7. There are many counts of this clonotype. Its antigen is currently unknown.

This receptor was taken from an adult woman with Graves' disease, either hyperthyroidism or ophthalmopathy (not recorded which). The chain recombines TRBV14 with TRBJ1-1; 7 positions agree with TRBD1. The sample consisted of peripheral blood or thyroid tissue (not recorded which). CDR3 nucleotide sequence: TGTGCCAGCAGCCAAGATTATCTAGGGACAGTGAACACTGAAGCTTTCTTT. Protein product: CASSQDYLGTVNTEAFF. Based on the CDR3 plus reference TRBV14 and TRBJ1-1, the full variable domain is EAGVTQFPSHSVIEKGQTVTLRCDPISGHDNLYWYRRVMGKEIKFLLHFVKESKQDESGMPNNRFLAERTGGTYSTLKVQPAELEDSGVYFCASSQDYLGTVNTEAFFGQGTRLTVV.